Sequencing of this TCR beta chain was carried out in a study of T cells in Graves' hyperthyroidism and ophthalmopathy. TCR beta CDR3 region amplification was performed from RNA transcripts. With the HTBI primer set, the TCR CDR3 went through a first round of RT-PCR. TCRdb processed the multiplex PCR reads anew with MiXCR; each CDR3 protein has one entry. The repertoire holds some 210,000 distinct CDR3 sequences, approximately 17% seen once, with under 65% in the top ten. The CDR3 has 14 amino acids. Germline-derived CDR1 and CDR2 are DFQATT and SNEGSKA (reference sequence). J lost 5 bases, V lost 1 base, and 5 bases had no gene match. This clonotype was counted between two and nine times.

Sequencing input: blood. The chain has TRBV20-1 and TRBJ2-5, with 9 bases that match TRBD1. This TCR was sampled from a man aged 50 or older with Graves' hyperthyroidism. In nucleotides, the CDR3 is TGCAGTGCTAGAGGGTACAGGGGGCTCGAGACCCAGTACTTC. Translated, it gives CSARGYRGLETQYF.